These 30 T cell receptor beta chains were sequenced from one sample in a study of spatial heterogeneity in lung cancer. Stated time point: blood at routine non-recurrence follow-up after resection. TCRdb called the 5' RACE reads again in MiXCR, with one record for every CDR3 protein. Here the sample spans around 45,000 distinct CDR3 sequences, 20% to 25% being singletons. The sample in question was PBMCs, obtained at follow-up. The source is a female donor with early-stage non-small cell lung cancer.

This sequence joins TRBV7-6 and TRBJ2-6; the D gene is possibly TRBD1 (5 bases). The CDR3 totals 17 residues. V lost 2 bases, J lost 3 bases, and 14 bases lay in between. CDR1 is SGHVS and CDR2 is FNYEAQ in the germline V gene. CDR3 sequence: CASSLSQGTSGANVLTF. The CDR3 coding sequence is TGTGCCAGCAGCTTATCCCAGGGAACGAGTGGGGCCAACGTCCTGACTTTC.

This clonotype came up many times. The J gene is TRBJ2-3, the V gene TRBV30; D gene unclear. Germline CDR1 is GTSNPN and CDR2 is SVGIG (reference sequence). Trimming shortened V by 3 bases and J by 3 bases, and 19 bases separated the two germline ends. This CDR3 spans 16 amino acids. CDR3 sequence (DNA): TGTGCCTGGAGCCGCCTTGGGCAAAGGTTGACAGATACGCAGTATTTT. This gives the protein CAWSRLGQRLTDTQYF. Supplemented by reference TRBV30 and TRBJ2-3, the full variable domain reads SQTIHQWPATLVQPVGSPLSLECTVEGTSNPNLYWYRQAAGRGLQLLFYSVGIGQISSEVPQNLSASRPQDRQFILSSKKLLLSDSGFYLCAWSRLGQRLTDTQYFGPGTRLTVL.

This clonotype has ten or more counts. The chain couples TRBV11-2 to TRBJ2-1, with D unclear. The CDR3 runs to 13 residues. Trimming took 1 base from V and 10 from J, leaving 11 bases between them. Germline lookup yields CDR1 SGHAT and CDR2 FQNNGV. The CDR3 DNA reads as TGTGCCAGCAGCTTAGGGCCCTTGGCAGAGCAGTTCTTC. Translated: CASSLGPLAEQFF.

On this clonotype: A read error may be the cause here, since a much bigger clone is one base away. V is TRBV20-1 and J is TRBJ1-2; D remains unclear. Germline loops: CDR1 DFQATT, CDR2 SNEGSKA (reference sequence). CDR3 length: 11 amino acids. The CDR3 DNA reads TGCGGTGCTAGTGGGGACTATGGCTACACCTTC. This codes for CGASGDYGYTF.

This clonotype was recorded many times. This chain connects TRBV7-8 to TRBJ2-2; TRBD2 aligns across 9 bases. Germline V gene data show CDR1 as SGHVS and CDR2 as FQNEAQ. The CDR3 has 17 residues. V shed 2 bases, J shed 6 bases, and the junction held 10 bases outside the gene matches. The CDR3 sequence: CASSLSRLAGKAGELFF. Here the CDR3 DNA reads TGTGCCAGCAGCTTATCCCGGCTAGCGGGGAAGGCCGGGGAGCTGTTTTTT.

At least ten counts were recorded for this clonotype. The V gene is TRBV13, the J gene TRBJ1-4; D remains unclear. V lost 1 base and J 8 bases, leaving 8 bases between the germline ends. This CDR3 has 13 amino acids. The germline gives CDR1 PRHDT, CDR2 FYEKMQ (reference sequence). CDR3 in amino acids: CASSLDRGEKLFF. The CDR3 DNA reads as TGTGCCAGCAGCTTAGATCGAGGAGAAAAACTGTTTTTT.

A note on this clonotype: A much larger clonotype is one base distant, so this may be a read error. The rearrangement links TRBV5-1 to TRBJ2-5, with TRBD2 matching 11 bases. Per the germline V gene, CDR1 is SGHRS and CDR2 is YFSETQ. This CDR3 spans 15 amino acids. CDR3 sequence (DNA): TGCGCCAGCAGTACCGGGACTAGCGGACAAGAGACCCATTACTTC. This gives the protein CASSTGTSGQETHYF.

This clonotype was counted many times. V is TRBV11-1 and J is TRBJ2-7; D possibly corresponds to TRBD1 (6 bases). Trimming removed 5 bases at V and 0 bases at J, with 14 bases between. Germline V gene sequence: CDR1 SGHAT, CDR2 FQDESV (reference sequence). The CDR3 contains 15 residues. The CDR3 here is CASSPNRDNSYEQYF. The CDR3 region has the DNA TGTGCCAGCAGCCCGAACCGGGACAACTCCTACGAGCAGTACTTC.

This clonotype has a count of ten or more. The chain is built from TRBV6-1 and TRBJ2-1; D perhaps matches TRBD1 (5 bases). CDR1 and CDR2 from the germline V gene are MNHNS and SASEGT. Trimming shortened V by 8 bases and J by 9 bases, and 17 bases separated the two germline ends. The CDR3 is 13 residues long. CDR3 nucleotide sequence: TGTGCCAGCTCCCAGGAAGGGGTAGGTGAGCAGTTCTTC. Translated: CASSQEGVGEQFF.

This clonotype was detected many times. In DNA form, the CDR3 reads TGTGCCAGCAGCTTAAGCGGCCAAGAGACCCAGTACTTC. The encoded protein is CASSLSGQETQYF. J is TRBJ2-5 and V is TRBV7-3; no clear D gene. Between the trimmed V and J ends, which lost 1 base and 1 base, there was a span of 4 bases. This CDR3 is 13 amino acids long. Germline V lookup: CDR1 SGHTA, CDR2 FQGTGA.

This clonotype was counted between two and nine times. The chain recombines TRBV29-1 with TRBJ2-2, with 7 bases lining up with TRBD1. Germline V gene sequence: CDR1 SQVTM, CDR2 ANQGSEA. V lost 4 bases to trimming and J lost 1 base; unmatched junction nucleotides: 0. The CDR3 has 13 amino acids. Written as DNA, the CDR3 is TGCAGCGTTGGGACAGGGAACACCGGGGAGCTGTTTTTT. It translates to CSVGTGNTGELFF.

Here the CDR3 reads CASKEASGREEQYF. CDR3 in DNA: TGCGCCAGCAAGGAAGCTAGCGGGAGGGAAGAGCAGTACTTC. The rearrangement links TRBV5-1 to TRBJ2-7; 12 bases fit TRBD2. The trim removed 6 bases at V and 7 bases at J, leaving 8 bases unmatched. The germline gives CDR1 SGHRS, CDR2 YFSETQ. The CDR3 consists of 14 residues.

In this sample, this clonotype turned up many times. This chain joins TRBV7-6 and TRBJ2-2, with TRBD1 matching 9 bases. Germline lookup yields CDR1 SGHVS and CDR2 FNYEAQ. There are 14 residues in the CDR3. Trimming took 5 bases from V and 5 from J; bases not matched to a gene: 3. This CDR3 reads CASSLTGGTGELFF. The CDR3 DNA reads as TGTGCCAGCAGCCTGACAGGGGGGACCGGGGAGCTGTTTTTT.

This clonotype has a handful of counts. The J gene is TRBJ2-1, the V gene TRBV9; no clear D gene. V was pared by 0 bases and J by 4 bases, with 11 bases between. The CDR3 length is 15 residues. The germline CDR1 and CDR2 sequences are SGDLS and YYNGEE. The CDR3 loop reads CASSVGPAAYNEQFF. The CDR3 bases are TGTGCCAGCAGCGTAGGACCCGCAGCGTACAATGAGCAGTTCTTC.

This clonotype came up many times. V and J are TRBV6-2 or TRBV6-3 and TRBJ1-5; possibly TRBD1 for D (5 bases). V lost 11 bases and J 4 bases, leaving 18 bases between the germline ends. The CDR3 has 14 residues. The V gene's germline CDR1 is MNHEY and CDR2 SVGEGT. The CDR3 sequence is CAVLNRYGNQPQHF. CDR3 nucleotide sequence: TGTGCCGTCCTCAACAGGTATGGGAATCAGCCCCAGCATTTT.

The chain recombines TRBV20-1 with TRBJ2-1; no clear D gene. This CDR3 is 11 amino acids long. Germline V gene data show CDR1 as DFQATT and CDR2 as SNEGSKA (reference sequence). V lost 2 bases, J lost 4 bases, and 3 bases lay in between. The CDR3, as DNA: TGCAGTGCTAGATCGTACAATGAGCAGTTCTTC. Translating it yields CSARSYNEQFF.

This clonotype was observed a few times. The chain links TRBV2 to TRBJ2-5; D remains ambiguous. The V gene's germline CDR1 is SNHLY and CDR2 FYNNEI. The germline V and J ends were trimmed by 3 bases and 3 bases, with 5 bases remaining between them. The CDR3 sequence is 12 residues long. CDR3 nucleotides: TGTGCCAGCAGTGAGGTCGAAGAGACCCAGTACTTC. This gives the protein CASSEVEETQYF.

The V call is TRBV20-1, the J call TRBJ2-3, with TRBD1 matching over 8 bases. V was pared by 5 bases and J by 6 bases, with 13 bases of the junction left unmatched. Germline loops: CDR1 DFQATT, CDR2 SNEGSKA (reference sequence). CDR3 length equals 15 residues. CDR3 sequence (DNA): TGCAGTGCTCGCAGAAGTACAGGGGGATTTGATACGCAGTATTTT. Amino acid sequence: CSARRSTGGFDTQYF.

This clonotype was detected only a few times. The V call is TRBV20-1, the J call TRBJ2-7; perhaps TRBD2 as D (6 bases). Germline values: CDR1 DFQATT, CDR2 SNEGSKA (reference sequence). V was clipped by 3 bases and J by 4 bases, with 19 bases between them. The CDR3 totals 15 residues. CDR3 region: CSAREGLAGRYEQYF. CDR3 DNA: TGCAGTGCTAGGGAAGGACTCGCGGGAAGGTACGAGCAGTACTTC.

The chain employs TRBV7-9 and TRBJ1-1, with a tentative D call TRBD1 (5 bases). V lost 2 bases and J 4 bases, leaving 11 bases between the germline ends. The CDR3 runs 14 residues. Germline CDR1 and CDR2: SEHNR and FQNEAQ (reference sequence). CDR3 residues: CASSLQRGSTEAFF. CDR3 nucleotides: TGTGCCAGCAGCTTACAAAGGGGTAGCACTGAAGCTTTCTTT.

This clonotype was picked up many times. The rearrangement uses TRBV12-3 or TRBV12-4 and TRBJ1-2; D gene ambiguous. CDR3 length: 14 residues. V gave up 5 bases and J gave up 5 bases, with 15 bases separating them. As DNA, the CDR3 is TGTGCCAGCAGTCGGACGCGCAGGAGGTATGGCTACACCTTC. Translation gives CASSRTRRRYGYTF.

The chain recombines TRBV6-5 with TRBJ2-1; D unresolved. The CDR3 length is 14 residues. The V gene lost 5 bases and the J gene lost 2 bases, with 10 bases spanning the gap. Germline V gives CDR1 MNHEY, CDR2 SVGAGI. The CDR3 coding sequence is TGTGCCAGCAGTGAGAGAAACCCCTACAATGAGCAGTTCTTC. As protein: CASSERNPYNEQFF.

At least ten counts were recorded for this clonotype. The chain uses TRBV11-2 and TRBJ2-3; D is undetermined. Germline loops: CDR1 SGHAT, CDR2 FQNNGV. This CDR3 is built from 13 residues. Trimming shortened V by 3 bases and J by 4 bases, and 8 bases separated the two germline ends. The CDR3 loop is CASSFSPADTQYF. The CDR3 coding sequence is TGTGCCAGCAGCTTTTCCCCGGCAGATACGCAGTATTTT.

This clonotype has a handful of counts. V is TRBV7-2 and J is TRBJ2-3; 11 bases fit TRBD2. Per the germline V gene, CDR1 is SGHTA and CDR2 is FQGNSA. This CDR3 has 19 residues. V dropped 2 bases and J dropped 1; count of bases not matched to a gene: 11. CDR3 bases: TGTGCCAGCAGCTTAATCCCCCATAGCGGGGGGGTGGGCACAGATACGCAGTATTTT. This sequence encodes CASSLIPHSGGVGTDTQYF.

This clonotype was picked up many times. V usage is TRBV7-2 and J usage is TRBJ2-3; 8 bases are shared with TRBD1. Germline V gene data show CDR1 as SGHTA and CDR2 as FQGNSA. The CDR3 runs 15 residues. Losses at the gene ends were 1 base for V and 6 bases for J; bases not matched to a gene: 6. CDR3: CASSLVGQGSDTQYF. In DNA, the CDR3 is TGTGCCAGCAGCTTAGTAGGACAGGGTTCGGATACGCAGTATTTT.

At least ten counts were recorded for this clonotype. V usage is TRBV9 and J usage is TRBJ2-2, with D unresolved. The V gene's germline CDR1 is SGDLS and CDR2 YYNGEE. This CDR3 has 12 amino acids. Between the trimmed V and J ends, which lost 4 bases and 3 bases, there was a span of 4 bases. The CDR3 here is CASSRDTGELFF. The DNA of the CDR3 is TGTGCCAGCAGCAGAGACACCGGGGAGCTGTTTTTT.

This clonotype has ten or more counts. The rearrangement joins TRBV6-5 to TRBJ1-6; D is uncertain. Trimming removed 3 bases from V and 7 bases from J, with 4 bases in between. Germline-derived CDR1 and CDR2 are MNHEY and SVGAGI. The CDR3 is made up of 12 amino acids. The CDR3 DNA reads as TGTGCCAGCAGTTATATAAATTCACCCCTCCACTTT. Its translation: CASSYINSPLHF.

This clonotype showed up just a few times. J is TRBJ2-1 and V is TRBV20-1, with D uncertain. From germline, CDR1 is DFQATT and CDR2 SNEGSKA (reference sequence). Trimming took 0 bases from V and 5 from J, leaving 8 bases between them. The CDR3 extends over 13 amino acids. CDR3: CSARDLLDNEQFF. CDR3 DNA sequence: TGCAGTGCTAGAGATCTGCTAGACAATGAGCAGTTCTTC.

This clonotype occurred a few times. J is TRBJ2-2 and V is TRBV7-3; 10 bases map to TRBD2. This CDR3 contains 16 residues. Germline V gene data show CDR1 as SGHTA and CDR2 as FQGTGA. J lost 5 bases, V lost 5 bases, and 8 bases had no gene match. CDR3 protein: CASSPGAGGRTGELFF. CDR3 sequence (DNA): TGTGCCAGCAGCCCCGGAGCGGGGGGGCGGACCGGGGAGCTGTTTTTT.

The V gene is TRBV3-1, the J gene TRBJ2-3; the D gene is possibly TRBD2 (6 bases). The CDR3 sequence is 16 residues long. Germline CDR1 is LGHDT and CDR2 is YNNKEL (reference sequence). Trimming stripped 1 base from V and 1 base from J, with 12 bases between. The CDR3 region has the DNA TGTGCCAGCAGCCAAGCAGGCGGGGCCCGCACAGATACGCAGTATTTT. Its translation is CASSQAGGARTDTQYF.